This TCR beta chain was recorded in a study of blood T cell repertoires in COVID-19. Study context: From the United States, Italy and Spain came samples of acute and convalescent COVID-19. Sample material is recorded as cDNA or gDNA derived from T cells, B-cell-depleted T cells, or PBMCs.

Assay used: immunoSEQ multiplex PCR; TCRdb lists only in-frame clones, some missing. The table lists roughly 160,000 clones, under 95% of them singletons. The CDR3 extends over 16 amino acids. Germline CDR1 is MNHEY and CDR2 is SMNVEV (reference sequence). The ends lost 4 bases at V and 0 bases at J; junction bases unmatched: 6. This TCR derives from a young man with acute or convalescent COVID-19. The sequencing input was peripheral blood. The rearrangement links TRBV27 to TRBJ2-1; 7 nucleotides line up with TRBD2. CDR3 sequence reads: CASSYRLALSYNEQFF. The CDR3 nucleotides read TGTGCCAGCAGTTACCGACTAGCCCTCTCCTACAATGAGCAGTTCTTC.